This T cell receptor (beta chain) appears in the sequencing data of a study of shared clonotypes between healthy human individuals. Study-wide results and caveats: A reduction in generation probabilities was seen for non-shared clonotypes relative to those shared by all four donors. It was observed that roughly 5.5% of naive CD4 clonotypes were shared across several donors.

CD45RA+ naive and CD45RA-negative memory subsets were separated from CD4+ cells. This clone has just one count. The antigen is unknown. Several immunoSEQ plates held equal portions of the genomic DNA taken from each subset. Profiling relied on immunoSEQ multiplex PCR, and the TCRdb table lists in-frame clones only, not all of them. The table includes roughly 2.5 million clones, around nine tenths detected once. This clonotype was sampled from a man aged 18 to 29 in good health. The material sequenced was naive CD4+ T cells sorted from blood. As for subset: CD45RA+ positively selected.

DNA of the CDR3: TGCAGCGTTTTAGCGGGATTAAGCACAGATACGCAGTATTTT. This gives the protein CSVLAGLSTDTQYF. This chain links TRBV29-1 with TRBJ2-3; 8 bases map to TRBD2. V was clipped by 5 bases and J by 0 bases; unmatched bases: 4. The CDR3 has 14 amino acids. Germline CDR1 is SQVTM and CDR2 is ANQGSEA.